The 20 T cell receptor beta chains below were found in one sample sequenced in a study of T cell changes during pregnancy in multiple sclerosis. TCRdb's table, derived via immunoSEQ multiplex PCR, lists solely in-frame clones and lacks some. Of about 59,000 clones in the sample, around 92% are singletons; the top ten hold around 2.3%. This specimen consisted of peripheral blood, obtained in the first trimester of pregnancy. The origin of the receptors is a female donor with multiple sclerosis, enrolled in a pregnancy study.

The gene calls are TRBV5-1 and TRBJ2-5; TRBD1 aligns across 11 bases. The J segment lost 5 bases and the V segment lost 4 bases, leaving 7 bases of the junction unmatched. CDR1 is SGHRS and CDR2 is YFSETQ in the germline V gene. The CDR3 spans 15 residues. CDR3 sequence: CASSPRTGGAETQYF. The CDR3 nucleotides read TGCGCCAGCAGCCCCCGGACAGGGGGCGCGGAGACCCAGTACTTC.

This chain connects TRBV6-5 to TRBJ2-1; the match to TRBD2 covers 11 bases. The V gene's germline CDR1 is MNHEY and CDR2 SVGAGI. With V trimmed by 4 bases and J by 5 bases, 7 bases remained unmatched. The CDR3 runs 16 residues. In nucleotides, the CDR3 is TGTGCCAGCAGTTTCCTTGGGACTAGCGGAGACAATGAGCAGTTCTTC. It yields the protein CASSFLGTSGDNEQFF.

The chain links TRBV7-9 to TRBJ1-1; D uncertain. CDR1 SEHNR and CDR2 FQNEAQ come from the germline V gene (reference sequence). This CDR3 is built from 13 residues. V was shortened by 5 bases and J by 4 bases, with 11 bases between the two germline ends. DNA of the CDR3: TGTGCCAGCAGCCCCCGGTGGGCCACTGAAGCTTTCTTT. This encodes CASSPRWATEAFF. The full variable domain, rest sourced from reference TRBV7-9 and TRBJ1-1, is DTGVSQNPRHKITKRGQNVTFRCDPISEHNRLYWYRQTLGQGPEFLTYFQNEAQLEKSRLLSDRFSAERPKGSFSTLEIQRTEQGDSAMYLCASSPRWATEAFFGQGTRLTVV.

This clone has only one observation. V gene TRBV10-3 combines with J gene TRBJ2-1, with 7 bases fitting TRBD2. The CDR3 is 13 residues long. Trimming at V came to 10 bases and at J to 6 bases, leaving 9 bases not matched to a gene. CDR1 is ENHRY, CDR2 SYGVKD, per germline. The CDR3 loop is CATEGLLANEQFF. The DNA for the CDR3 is TGTGCCACTGAGGGACTACTTGCCAATGAGCAGTTCTTC.

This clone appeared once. Here the CDR3 reads CATSRAAAGGPRFYEQYF. The DNA for the CDR3 is TGTGCCACCAGCAGAGCTGCGGCGGGAGGGCCCCGCTTCTACGAGCAGTACTTC. The chain is built from TRBV15 and TRBJ2-7; 9 bases agree with TRBD2. This CDR3 has 18 amino acids. Germline loops: CDR1 LNHNV, CDR2 YYDKDF (reference sequence). The V segment lost 1 base and the J segment 3 bases; nucleotides outside the gene matches: 13.

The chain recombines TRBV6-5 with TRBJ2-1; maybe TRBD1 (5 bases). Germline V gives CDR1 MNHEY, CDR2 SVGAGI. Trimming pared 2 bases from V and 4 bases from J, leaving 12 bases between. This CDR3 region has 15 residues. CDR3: CASSYGAVEYNEQFF. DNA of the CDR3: TGTGCCAGCAGTTACGGGGCAGTTGAGTACAATGAGCAGTTCTTC.

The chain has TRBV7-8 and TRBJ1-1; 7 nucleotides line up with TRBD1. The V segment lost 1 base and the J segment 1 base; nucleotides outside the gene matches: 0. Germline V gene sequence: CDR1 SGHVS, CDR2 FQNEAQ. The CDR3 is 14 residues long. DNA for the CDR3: TGTGCCAGCAGCTTAGGACAGGGGAACACTGAAGCTTTCTTT. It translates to CASSLGQGNTEAFF.

CDR3 sequence: CASSPTGAAISSYNEQFF. The CDR3 nucleotides are TGTGCCAGCAGCCCCACCGGAGCCGCGATTAGCTCCTACAATGAGCAGTTCTTC. V is TRBV9 and J is TRBJ2-1; D gene uncertain. The germline V gene has CDR1 SGDLS and CDR2 YYNGEE. There are 18 residues in the CDR3. Trimming stripped 4 bases from V and 0 bases from J, with 20 bases between.

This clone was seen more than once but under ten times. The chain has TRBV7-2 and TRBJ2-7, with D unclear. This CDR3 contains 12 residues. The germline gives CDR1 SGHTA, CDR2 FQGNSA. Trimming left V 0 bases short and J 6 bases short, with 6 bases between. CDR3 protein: CASSLATGEQYF. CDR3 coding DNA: TGTGCCAGCAGCTTAGCGACGGGCGAGCAGTACTTC.

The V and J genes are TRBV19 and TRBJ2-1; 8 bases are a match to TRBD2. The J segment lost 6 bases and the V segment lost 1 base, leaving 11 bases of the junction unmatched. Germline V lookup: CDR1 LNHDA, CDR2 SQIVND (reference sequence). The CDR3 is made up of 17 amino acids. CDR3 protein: CASSIATGLGLGNEQFF. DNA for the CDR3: TGTGCCAGTAGTATAGCGACGGGACTAGGTCTGGGCAATGAGCAGTTCTTC.

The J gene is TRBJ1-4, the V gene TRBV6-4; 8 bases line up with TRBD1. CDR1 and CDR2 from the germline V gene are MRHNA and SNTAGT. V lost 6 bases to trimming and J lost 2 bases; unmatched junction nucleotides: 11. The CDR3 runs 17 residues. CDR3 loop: CASRLTMDRATNEKLFF. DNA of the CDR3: TGTGCCAGCAGACTTACCATGGACAGGGCGACTAATGAAAAACTGTTTTTT.

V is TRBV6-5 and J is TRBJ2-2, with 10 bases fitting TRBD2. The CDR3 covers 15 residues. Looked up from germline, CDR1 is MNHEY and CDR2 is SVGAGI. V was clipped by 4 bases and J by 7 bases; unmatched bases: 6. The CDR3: CASSSVAGGFGELFF. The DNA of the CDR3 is TGTGCCAGCAGTTCCGTAGCGGGAGGTTTCGGGGAGCTGTTTTTT.

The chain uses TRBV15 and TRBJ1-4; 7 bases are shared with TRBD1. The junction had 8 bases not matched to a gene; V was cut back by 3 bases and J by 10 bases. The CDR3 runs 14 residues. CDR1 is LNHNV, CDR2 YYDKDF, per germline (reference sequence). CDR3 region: CATSSPRDRLKLFF. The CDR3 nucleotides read TGTGCCACCAGCAGCCCCCGGGACAGACTAAAACTGTTTTTT.

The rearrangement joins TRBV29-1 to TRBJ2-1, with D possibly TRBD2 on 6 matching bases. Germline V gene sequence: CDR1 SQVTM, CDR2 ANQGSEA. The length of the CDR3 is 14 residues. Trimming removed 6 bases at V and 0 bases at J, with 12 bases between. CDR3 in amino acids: CSVIAVSSYNEQFF. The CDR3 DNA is TGCAGCGTCATAGCGGTGAGCTCCTACAATGAGCAGTTCTTC.

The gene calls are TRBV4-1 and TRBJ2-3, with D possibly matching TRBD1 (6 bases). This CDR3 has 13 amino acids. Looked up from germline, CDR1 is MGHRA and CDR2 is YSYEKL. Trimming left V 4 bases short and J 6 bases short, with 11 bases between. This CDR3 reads CASSPQGGDTQYF. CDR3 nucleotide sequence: TGCGCCAGCAGCCCACAGGGCGGTGATACGCAGTATTTT.

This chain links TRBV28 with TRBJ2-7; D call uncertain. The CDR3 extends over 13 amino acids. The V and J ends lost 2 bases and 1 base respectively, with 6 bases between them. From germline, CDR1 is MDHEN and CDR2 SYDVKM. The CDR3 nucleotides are TGTGCCAGCAGTTTAACTTCTTCCTACGAGCAGTACTTC. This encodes CASSLTSSYEQYF.

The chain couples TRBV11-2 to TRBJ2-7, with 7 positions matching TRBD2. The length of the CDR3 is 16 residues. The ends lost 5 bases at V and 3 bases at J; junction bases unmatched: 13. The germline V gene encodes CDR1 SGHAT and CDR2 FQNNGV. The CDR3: CASSPGTNSVGYEQYF. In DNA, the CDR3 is TGTGCCAGCAGCCCAGGGACTAACTCTGTAGGCTACGAGCAGTACTTC.

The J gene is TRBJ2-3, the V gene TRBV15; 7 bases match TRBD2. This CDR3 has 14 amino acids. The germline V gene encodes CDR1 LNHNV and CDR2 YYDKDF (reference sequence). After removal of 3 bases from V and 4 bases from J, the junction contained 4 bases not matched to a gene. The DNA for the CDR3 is TGTGCCACCAGCAGTGCGGGAGCAGCAGATACGCAGTATTTT. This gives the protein CATSSAGAADTQYF.

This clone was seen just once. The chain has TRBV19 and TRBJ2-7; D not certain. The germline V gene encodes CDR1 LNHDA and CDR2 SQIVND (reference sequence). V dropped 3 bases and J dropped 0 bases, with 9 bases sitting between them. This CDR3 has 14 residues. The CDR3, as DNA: TGTGCCAGTAGTATTACGGTAAACTCCTACGAGCAGTACTTC. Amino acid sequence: CASSITVNSYEQYF.

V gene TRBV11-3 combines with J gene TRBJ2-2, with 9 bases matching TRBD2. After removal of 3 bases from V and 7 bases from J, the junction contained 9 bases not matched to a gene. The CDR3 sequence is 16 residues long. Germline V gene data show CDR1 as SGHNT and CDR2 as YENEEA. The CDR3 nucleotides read TGTGCCAGCAGCTTTTTAGCGGGAGTTAGGGGCGGGGAGCTGTTTTTT. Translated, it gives CASSFLAGVRGGELFF.